Listed below are T cell receptor beta chains from one sample, sequenced in a study of blood T cell repertoires in COVID-19. Measured with immunoSEQ multiplex PCR; TCRdb has only the in-frame clones, and not every one. The sample shows hundreds of thousands of clones, about nine tenths of them seen only once. Sequenced material: peripheral blood. These TCRs come from a woman in her 30s with active or convalescent COVID-19. Both conserved end residues are part of each CDR3. D genes are given only for firm matches. Part of the rows lack a size; the others show once, few, many or a class for expanded clones.

V gene: TRBV6-4
clone size: NA
D gene: TRBD2
J gene: TRBJ2-1
CDR3 DNA: TGTGCCAGCAGTGACACTAGCGGGGGGGCCAATGAGCAGTTCTTC
CDR3 protein: CASSDTSGGANEQFF

V gene: TRBV9
clone size: NA
D gene: TRBD2
J gene: TRBJ2-1
CDR3 DNA: TGTGCCAGCAGCGCGATACCGGGACTAGCCAATGAGCAGTTCTTC
CDR3 protein: CASSAIPGLANEQFF

V gene: TRBV6-5
clone size: once
D gene: NA
J gene: TRBJ1-2
CDR3 DNA: TGTGCCAGCGGCGTAGGGGCAAACTATGGCTACACCTTC
CDR3 protein: CASGVGANYGYTF

V gene: TRBV18
clone size: few
D gene: TRBD2
J gene: TRBJ2-2
CDR3 DNA: TGTGCCAGCTCACCACTCGCGACTAGCGGGCACACCGGGGAGCTGTTTTTT
CDR3 protein: CASSPLATSGHTGELFF

V gene: TRBV6-5
clone size: NA
D gene: NA
J gene: TRBJ1-2
CDR3 DNA: TGTGCCATACAGGGTACGTACTATGGCTACACCTTC
CDR3 protein: CAIQGTYYGYTF

V gene: TRBV5-4
clone size: NA
D gene: NA
J gene: TRBJ2-2
CDR3 DNA: TGTGCCAGCAGCTTGCCCGGGACTGACACCGGGGAGCTGTTTTTT
CDR3 protein: CASSLPGTDTGELFF

V gene: TRBV19
clone size: NA
D gene: NA
J gene: TRBJ1-2
CDR3 DNA: TGTGCCAGTAGCGACACCATCCTTTATGGCTACACCTTC
CDR3 protein: CASSDTILYGYTF

V gene: TRBV19
clone size: once
D gene: NA
J gene: TRBJ1-5
CDR3 DNA: TGTGCCAGTAGGGACAGAGACAATCAGCCCCAGCATTTT
CDR3 protein: CASRDRDNQPQHF

V gene: TRBV5-4
clone size: NA
D gene: TRBD1
J gene: TRBJ2-7
CDR3 DNA: TGTGCCAGCAGCCCTCCCGGACAGGTGACGGCCTACGAGCAGTACTTC
CDR3 protein: CASSPPGQVTAYEQYF

V gene: TRBV19
clone size: NA
D gene: NA
J gene: TRBJ1-1
CDR3 DNA: TGTGCCAGTAGTATAGCAGGGTTCAACACTGAAGCTTTCTTT
CDR3 protein: CASSIAGFNTEAFF

V gene: TRBV5-5
clone size: few
D gene: NA
J gene: TRBJ1-6
CDR3 DNA: TGTGCCAGCAGCTGGAGACAGGAACCGAGGAGCTCCTATAATTCACCCCTCCACTTT
CDR3 protein: CASSWRQEPRSSYNSPLHF

V gene: TRBV10-3
clone size: once
D gene: NA
J gene: TRBJ1-5
CDR3 DNA: TGTGCCATCAGTGAGTCTGTAGGAGAGAGTCAGCCCCAGCATTTT
CDR3 protein: CAISESVGESQPQHF

V gene: TRBV20-1
clone size: NA
D gene: NA
J gene: TRBJ1-1
CDR3 DNA: TGCAGTGCCTCCCGTTTCGCTGAAGCTTTCTTT
CDR3 protein: CSASRFAEAFF

V gene: TRBV23-1
clone size: NA
D gene: NA
J gene: TRBJ1-6
CDR3 DNA: TGCGCCAGCAGTCCGCCTAATTTTATGGACAGTCTGGGCCATTTTGCTTCACCCCTCCACTTT
CDR3 protein: CASSPPNFMDSLGHFASPLHF

V gene: TRBV6-1
clone size: NA
D gene: TRBD2
J gene: TRBJ2-1
CDR3 DNA: TGTGCCAGCAGTGAAGGGACTAGCGGATACAATGAGCAGTTCTTC
CDR3 protein: CASSEGTSGYNEQFF

V gene: TRBV27
clone size: NA
D gene: TRBD1
J gene: TRBJ2-7
CDR3 DNA: TGTGCCAGCAGTCTGGAGGGACAGGGGTTCGGGGAGCAGTACTTC
CDR3 protein: CASSLEGQGFGEQYF

V gene: TRBV19
clone size: NA
D gene: NA
J gene: TRBJ1-1
CDR3 DNA: TGTGCCAGTAGGACGGGACTTCCCGGGGCCTTGAACACTGAAGCTTTCTTT
CDR3 protein: CASRTGLPGALNTEAFF